The rows below give T cell receptor beta chains drawn from one sample of a study of blood T cell repertoires in COVID-19. Method: immunoSEQ multiplex PCR; TCRdb's copy keeps in-frame clones and lacks some. Among over 450,000 clones, nearly 90% were seen once, and the ten largest hold 0.75% to 0.9%. The sample taken for sequencing was peripheral blood. The source of these receptors is a man aged 18 to 35 with COVID-19, enrolled during active disease. Both conserved end residues are part of each CDR3. D genes are given only for firm matches.

D gene	J gene	CDR3 length	V gene	CDR3 DNA	CDR3 protein
TRBD1	TRBJ2-3	15	TRBV7-9	TGTGCCAGCAGCCCTACAGGGGCAAGCACAGATACGCAGTATTTT	CASSPTGASTDTQYF
.	TRBJ2-7	15	TRBV2	TGTGCCAGTCAAAAGACAGATCAATTCGCCTACGAGCAGTACTTC	CASQKTDQFAYEQYF
TRBD1	TRBJ2-7	15	TRBV11-3	TGTGCCAGCAGCTCCCGACAGGGGAGGACCTACGAGCAGTACTTC	CASSSRQGRTYEQYF
TRBD1	TRBJ2-7	15	TRBV14	TGTGCCAGCAGCCAAGAGCCTCAGGGGGCCTACGAGCAGTACTTC	CASSQEPQGAYEQYF
TRBD2	TRBJ2-7	15	TRBV11-3	TGTGCCAGCAGGCTCGCTAGCGGGAGGAGTGGCGAGCAGTACTTC	CASRLASGRSGEQYF
.	TRBJ2-1	15	TRBV6-1	TGTGCCAGCAGTGAAGACGAACTCCTCTACAATGAGCAGTTCTTC	CASSEDELLYNEQFF
TRBD2	TRBJ2-2	14	TRBV6-5	TGTGCCAGCACCCGGACTAGCGCTCCCGGGGAGCTGTTTTTT	CASTRTSAPGELFF
TRBD1	TRBJ2-7	15	TRBV30	TGTGCCTGGAGTGTCCGGGACAGGGGCCCCTACGAGCAGTACTTC	CAWSVRDRGPYEQYF
TRBD2	TRBJ2-1	13	TRBV5-1	TGCGCCAGCAGCTTGGGCGGGAGTGAAGTTGCGTTCTTC	CASSLGGSEVAFF
TRBD1	TRBJ2-3	17	TRBV9	TGTGCCAGCAGCGTCGAACCCGGGACAGGGGGCGAGTATACGCAGTATTTT	CASSVEPGTGGEYTQYF
.	TRBJ2-1	12	TRBV19	TGTGCCAGTACCTCGAGAATGGATGAGCAGTTCTTC	CASTSRMDEQFF
TRBD2	TRBJ2-7	17	TRBV3-1/TRBV3-2	TGTGCCAGCAGCCCCCACCCTCTCAAGCGGGGGAACTACGAGCAGTACTTC	CASSPHPLKRGNYEQYF